The next 10 T cell receptor beta chains were all read from a single sample in a study of cytomegalovirus exposure and HLA in healthy donors. With 60 Vbeta and 13 Jbeta primers, the PCR was carried out. Produced via immunoSEQ multiplex PCR; TCRdb's table is partial and in-frame only. This sample yields 100,000 to 150,000 clones, of which over 9.5% are seen a single time; roughly 4.6% belongs to the top ten. Sequenced material: PBMCs. All receptors derive from a woman aged 18-29 years in good health and CMV-seropositive.

This clone was seen a handful of times. The V call is TRBV2, the J call TRBJ2-7; the match to TRBD1 covers 9 bases. Germline V gives CDR1 SNHLY, CDR2 FYNNEI. V lost 6 bases to trimming and J lost 3 bases; unmatched junction nucleotides: 15. The length of the CDR3 is 17 residues. CDR3 sequence reads: CASSHRMPGQGVYEQYF. As DNA, the CDR3 is TGTGCCAGCAGCCACAGGATGCCGGGACAGGGTGTCTACGAGCAGTACTTC.

V gene TRBV5-5 combines with J gene TRBJ1-5; no definite D call. V was shortened by 6 bases and J by 4 bases, with 14 bases between the two germline ends. The germline gives CDR1 SGHKS, CDR2 YYEKEE (reference sequence). The CDR3 is 14 residues long. The CDR3 bases are TGTGCCAGCACCTTTAGTACGGTGAATCAGCCCCAGCATTTT. This sequence encodes CASTFSTVNQPQHF.

The rearrangement joins TRBV7-9 to TRBJ2-5; no reliable D call. This CDR3 contains 13 residues. Germline loops: CDR1 SEHNR, CDR2 FQNEAQ (reference sequence). Trimming pared 5 bases from V and 1 base from J, leaving 8 bases between. CDR3 in amino acids: CASSATSQETQYF. CDR3 sequence (DNA): TGTGCCAGCAGCGCGACTTCCCAAGAGACCCAGTACTTC.

The V and J genes are TRBV2 and TRBJ1-5; D gene ambiguous. The germline CDR1 and CDR2 sequences are SNHLY and FYNNEI. The length of the CDR3 is 14 residues. Trimming stripped 5 bases from V and 4 bases from J, with 12 bases between. The CDR3: CASSSRRVNQPQHF. The CDR3 DNA reads TGTGCCAGCAGTTCCCGACGGGTAAATCAGCCCCAGCATTTT.

This clone showed up just a few times. V and J are TRBV19 and TRBJ1-5, with D uncertain. Germline V gene lookup returns CDR1 LNHDA and CDR2 SQIVND (reference sequence). Deletions cut 7 bases from V and 7 bases from J, with 20 bases between. The CDR3 has 15 amino acids. CDR3 sequence: CASTPGRGLRQPQHF. The CDR3 DNA follows: TGTGCCAGTACCCCTGGGCGAGGGTTGCGGCAGCCCCAGCATTTT.

The V call is TRBV18, the J call TRBJ2-3, with D tentatively TRBD2 (6 bases). Trimming took off 6 bases at V and 4 bases at J, with 11 bases between the two ends. CDR3 length equals 13 residues. The germline V gene has CDR1 KGHSH and CDR2 LQKENI. CDR3 region: CASSRDLADTQYF. In DNA form, the CDR3 reads TGTGCCAGCTCTCGGGACTTAGCAGATACGCAGTATTTT.

The V call is TRBV5-1, the J call TRBJ2-7; D remains unclear. With 7 bases removed from V and 0 bases from J, the gap between germline ends came to 14 bases. The germline CDR1 and CDR2 sequences are SGHRS and YFSETQ. CDR3 length: 14 amino acids. CDR3 residues: CASATMTSSYEQYF. The CDR3 DNA reads TGCGCCAGCGCTACGATGACAAGCTCCTACGAGCAGTACTTC.

V gene TRBV10-1 combines with J gene TRBJ1-2; no reliable D call. This CDR3 is 13 amino acids long. V was shortened by 3 bases and J by 0 bases, with 5 bases between the two germline ends. The germline V gene encodes CDR1 WNHNN and CDR2 SYGVQD (reference sequence). CDR3 sequence (DNA): TGCGCCAGCAGTGATAATCCTAACTATGGCTACACCTTC. Protein: CASSDNPNYGYTF.

This clone was counted only a few times. V and J are TRBV2 and TRBJ1-4, with D perhaps TRBD1 (5 bases). CDR3 size: 12 residues. V was trimmed by 4 bases and J by 8 bases, leaving 8 bases between them. Germline CDR1 and CDR2: SNHLY and FYNNEI. The DNA for the CDR3 is TGTGCCAGCAGTGTCTGGGGCGAAAAACTGTTTTTT. Translation: CASSVWGEKLFF.

In DNA form, the CDR3 reads TGTGCCAGCAGCGTAGGGTTGGGAGGGCGGGCAGATACGCAGTATTTT. This encodes CASSVGLGGRADTQYF. V is TRBV9 and J is TRBJ2-3, with 7 bases matching TRBD2. Trimming removed 0 bases from V and 4 bases from J; junction bases left unmatched: 8. The CDR3 is 16 amino acids. Germline V gene data show CDR1 as SGDLS and CDR2 as YYNGEE.